The 31 T cell receptor beta chains presented below share a single source sample, sequenced in a study of blood T cell repertoires in COVID-19. Sequenced by immunoSEQ multiplex PCR; TCRdb stores in-frame clones only, minus some. Of 300,000 to 350,000 clones in the sample, over 80% were seen once. Input material: peripheral blood. The receptor set was obtained from a woman aged 50 to 60 with COVID-19, enrolled during active disease.

The J gene is TRBJ2-1, the V gene TRBV30; a possible D gene is TRBD2 (6 bases). Trimming shortened V by 2 bases and J by 9 bases, and 14 bases separated the two germline ends. Germline V gives CDR1 GTSNPN, CDR2 SVGIG (reference sequence). The CDR3 is made up of 13 amino acids. The CDR3 protein is CAWSRAARGEQFF. The CDR3 coding sequence is TGTGCCTGGAGTAGGGCCGCGCGGGGTGAGCAGTTCTTC.

The V call is TRBV9, the J call TRBJ2-7; TRBD2 matches at 8 bases. V was pared by 0 bases and J by 0 bases, with 5 bases of the junction left unmatched. The germline CDR1 and CDR2 sequences are SGDLS and YYNGEE. CDR3 size: 16 residues. CDR3 nucleotide sequence: TGTGCCAGCAGCGTAGGGGGACTAGAGTTCTCCTACGAGCAGTACTTC. Its protein is CASSVGGLEFSYEQYF.

This rearrangement joins TRBV30 to TRBJ2-3; D unresolved. The length of the CDR3 is 16 residues. Germline V CDR1 and CDR2: GTSNPN, SVGIG (reference sequence). V was trimmed by 3 bases and J by 2 bases, leaving 18 bases between them. The CDR3 DNA is TGTGCCTGGAGGATGAGACGGAGAGCACCCACAGATACGCAGTATTTT. Amino acids: CAWRMRRRAPTDTQYF. Drawing the rest from reference TRBV30 and TRBJ2-3, the complete variable domain is SQTIHQWPATLVQPVGSPLSLECTVEGTSNPNLYWYRQAAGRGLQLLFYSVGIGQISSEVPQNLSASRPQDRQFILSSKKLLLSDSGFYLCAWRMRRRAPTDTQYFGPGTRLTVL.

As regards this clone: One end of the junction varies from germline; a read error may be responsible. The rearrangement links TRBV7-2 to TRBJ2-7, with TRBD2 identical over 10 bases. The CDR3 has 15 residues. Germline V gene sequence: CDR1 SGHTA, CDR2 FQGNSA. CDR3 loop: CASSLGTAGGYEQYF. CDR3 coding DNA: TGTGCCAGCAGTTTAGGTACAGCGGGAGGGTACGAGCAGTACTTC.

This clone appeared once. V usage is TRBV5-1 and J usage is TRBJ1-5, with D possibly being TRBD1 (6 bases). The CDR3 sequence is 14 residues long. In germline, CDR1 is SGHRS, CDR2 YFSETQ. Trimming pared 0 bases from V and 6 bases from J, leaving 10 bases between. Here the CDR3 reads CASSLDGGPQPQHF. In DNA form, the CDR3 reads TGCGCCAGCAGCTTGGACGGGGGGCCTCAGCCCCAGCATTTT.

This chain links TRBV7-2 with TRBJ2-2; 11 bases are shared with TRBD2. The V segment lost 5 bases and the J segment 5 bases; nucleotides outside the gene matches: 10. The CDR3 is 17 residues long. The germline V gene has CDR1 SGHTA and CDR2 FQGNSA. Here the CDR3 reads CASSLPATSGNTGELFF. DNA for the CDR3: TGTGCCAGCAGCCTCCCCGCGACTAGCGGGAATACCGGGGAGCTGTTTTTT.

The DNA of the CDR3 is TGTGCCAGCCTCCCGGAAGGGGGAGATACGCAGTATTTT. Protein sequence: CASLPEGGDTQYF. The chain carries TRBV12-3 or TRBV12-4 and TRBJ2-3; TRBD1 is a possible D gene (6 bases). V dropped 8 bases and J dropped 5 bases, with 14 bases sitting between them. The CDR3 length is 13 residues.

This clone has only a few counts. The rearrangement joins TRBV12-3 or TRBV12-4 to TRBJ1-2; 7 bases match TRBD1. The J segment lost 3 bases and the V segment lost 7 bases, leaving 5 bases of the junction unmatched. The CDR3 is 13 amino acids. The DNA for the CDR3 is TGTGCCAGCACCTTCCAGGGGGACTATGGCTACACCTTC. This sequence encodes CASTFQGDYGYTF.

The chain uses TRBV18 and TRBJ2-1; TRBD2 aligns across 11 bases. CDR3 length equals 15 residues. Losses at the gene ends were 5 bases for V and 4 bases for J; bases not matched to a gene: 4. The V gene's germline CDR1 is KGHSH and CDR2 LQKENI. The CDR3: CASSSGLAEYNEQFF. In nucleotides, the CDR3 is TGTGCCAGCTCATCGGGACTAGCGGAATACAATGAGCAGTTCTTC.

The J gene is TRBJ1-1, the V gene TRBV5-1; D unclear. The CDR3 spans 16 residues. CDR1 is SGHRS and CDR2 is YFSETQ in the germline V gene. Trimming pared 0 bases from V and 0 bases from J, leaving 12 bases between. CDR3 sequence reads: CASSLDPAGMNTEAFF. DNA of the CDR3: TGCGCCAGCAGCTTGGATCCGGCAGGTATGAACACTGAAGCTTTCTTT.

V is TRBV18 and J is TRBJ2-7, with D unresolved. This CDR3 has 15 residues. Trimming removed 0 bases from V and 3 bases from J, with 12 bases in between. Germline V lookup: CDR1 KGHSH, CDR2 LQKENI. This CDR3 is CASSPPSNIHYEQYF. The CDR3 bases are TGTGCCAGCTCACCACCGTCCAACATCCACTACGAGCAGTACTTC.

V gene TRBV5-8 combines with J gene TRBJ2-3; 11 bases fit TRBD2. CDR1 and CDR2 from the germline V gene are SGHTS and YDEGEE. V dropped 4 bases and J dropped 5; count of bases not matched to a gene: 9. CDR3 size: 16 residues. In DNA, the CDR3 is TGTGCCAGCAGCCCTACCCTAGCGGGAGGTGGAGATACGCAGTATTTT. It encodes CASSPTLAGGGDTQYF.

The chain is built from TRBV4-2 and TRBJ2-7; the match to TRBD2 covers 13 bases. Losses at the gene ends were 4 bases for V and 3 bases for J; bases not matched to a gene: 3. The CDR3 covers 15 residues. Germline CDR1 is LGHNA and CDR2 is YNFKEQ. CDR3 bases: TGTGCCAGCAGCCCCGGGACTAGCGGGAACTACGAGCAGTACTTC. Translating it yields CASSPGTSGNYEQYF.

In its sample, this clone was seen a few times. V gene TRBV6-4 combines with J gene TRBJ1-5; TRBD1 matches 9 bases. Germline CDR1 MRHNA, CDR2 SNTAGT. The CDR3 runs to 16 residues. The ends lost 0 bases at V and 7 bases at J; junction bases unmatched: 7. The CDR3 nucleotides read TGTGCCAGCAGTGACTCAAACAGGGGGCCGAAGCAGCCCCAGCATTTT. Translating gives CASSDSNRGPKQPQHF.

This chain joins TRBV27 and TRBJ2-1; 8 bases align to TRBD2. The length of the CDR3 is 14 residues. With 4 bases clipped from V and 9 bases from J, the junction kept 8 bases outside the gene matches. CDR1 is MNHEY, CDR2 SMNVEV, per germline (reference sequence). In DNA, the CDR3 is TGTGCCAGCAGTTATTCGGGAGGGAGAAGTGAGCAGTTCTTC. It yields the protein CASSYSGGRSEQFF.

The chain uses TRBV7-2 and TRBJ1-5; D may be TRBD1 (6 bases). Per the germline V gene, CDR1 is SGHTA and CDR2 is FQGNSA. The CDR3 has 16 amino acids. The germline V and J ends were trimmed by 4 bases and 4 bases, with 17 bases remaining between them. The DNA of the CDR3 is TGTGCCAGCAGCTATTACAGGGTATCGGAAAATCAGCCCCAGCATTTT. Translation: CASSYYRVSENQPQHF.

The table lists this clone with a few counts. CDR3 sequence: CASSQPGTRDGEAFF. CDR3 coding DNA: TGTGCCAGCAGCCAGCCCGGGACTCGTGACGGAGAAGCTTTCTTT. The chain joins TRBV4-2 to TRBJ1-1; tentatively, D is TRBD1 (5 bases). Trimming removed 3 bases from V and 8 bases from J, with 19 bases in between. The CDR3 extends over 15 amino acids. Germline-derived CDR1 and CDR2 are LGHNA and YNFKEQ.

This chain's CDR3 is CASSQDRAGGRIYNEQFF. In DNA, the CDR3 is TGTGCCAGCAGCCAAGACCGCGCGGGAGGGCGTATCTACAATGAGCAGTTCTTC. The chain recombines TRBV3-1 (or the pseudogene TRBV3-2) with TRBJ2-1; 9 bases match TRBD2. Germline values: CDR1 LGHDT, CDR2 YNNKEL (reference sequence). This CDR3 is built from 18 residues. Germline trimming cut 0 bases from V and 3 bases from J; bases unmatched to any gene: 9.

The chain combines TRBV10-3 with TRBJ1-6; 8 positions match TRBD1. The V segment lost 4 bases and the J segment 5 bases; nucleotides outside the gene matches: 1. The CDR3 loop spans 14 amino acids. The germline V gene encodes CDR1 ENHRY and CDR2 SYGVKD. CDR3 region: CAISAGQDNSPLHF. In DNA, the CDR3 is TGTGCCATCAGTGCGGGACAGGATAATTCACCCCTCCACTTT.

The chain is built from TRBV5-1 and TRBJ2-1; 8 bases map to TRBD2. V dropped 0 bases and J dropped 7; count of bases not matched to a gene: 9. Germline V lookup: CDR1 SGHRS, CDR2 YFSETQ. The CDR3 contains 16 residues. The CDR3 sequence: CASSLVGGRLVNEQFF. Here the CDR3 DNA reads TGCGCCAGCAGCTTGGTTGGCGGGAGGTTGGTAAATGAGCAGTTCTTC.

This chain connects TRBV12-3 or TRBV12-4 to TRBJ1-6, with D unclear. The V end was cut by 5 bases, the J end by 8 bases, with 7 bases between. The CDR3 is 12 residues long. This CDR3 reads CASSPTYSPLHF. The CDR3 DNA reads TGTGCCAGCAGTCCCACTTATTCACCCCTCCACTTT.

The chain couples TRBV19 to TRBJ2-3; 9 nucleotides align to TRBD1. The germline gives CDR1 LNHDA, CDR2 SQIVND (reference sequence). The trim removed 3 bases at V and 3 bases at J, leaving 7 bases unmatched. The CDR3 is 16 residues long. The CDR3 loop is CASSIGATGGTDTQYF. CDR3 in DNA: TGTGCCAGTAGTATCGGGGCGACAGGGGGTACAGATACGCAGTATTTT. Complete variable domain (other parts from reference TRBV19 and TRBJ2-3): DGGITQSPKYLFRKEGQNVTLSCEQNLNHDAMYWYRQDPGQGLRLIYYSQIVNDFQKGDIAEGYSVSREKKESFPLTVTSAQKNPTAFYLCASSIGATGGTDTQYFGPGTRLTVL.

The chain joins TRBV21-1 to TRBJ2-1; the listed D gene, TRBD1, was not tested against the DNA. TRBV21-1 corresponds to a pseudogene. CDR3 length equals 13 residues. The CDR3 region is CARDRGSYNEQFF. CDR3 DNA sequence: TGTGCCAGGGACAGGGGGAGTTACAATGAGCAGTTCTTC.

The chain has TRBV19 and TRBJ1-5, with 7 positions matching TRBD1. V lost 4 bases and J lost 1; bases outside the gene matches: 4. CDR3 size: 15 residues. CDR1 and CDR2 from the germline V gene are LNHDA and SQIVND (reference sequence). The CDR3 region is CASSTQGVSNQPQHF. Written as DNA, the CDR3 is TGTGCCAGTAGTACCCAGGGGGTGAGCAATCAGCCCCAGCATTTT.

The V and J genes are TRBV30 and TRBJ2-7; 8 bases fit TRBD2. The length of the CDR3 is 13 residues. V lost 5 bases, J lost 5 bases, and 8 bases stayed unmatched. The V gene's germline CDR1 is GTSNPN and CDR2 SVGIG (reference sequence). The CDR3: CAWGPGLVNEQYF. CDR3 in DNA: TGTGCCTGGGGCCCGGGACTAGTCAACGAGCAGTACTTC.

V usage is TRBV24-1 and J usage is TRBJ2-7, with TRBD2 as a possible D gene (5 bases). The CDR3 totals 17 residues. Germline-derived CDR1 and CDR2 are KGHDR and SFDVKD. Trimming left V 4 bases short and J 1 base short, with 19 bases between. The CDR3 here is CATSETRTFTRSYEQYF. The CDR3 DNA reads TGTGCCACCAGTGAGACTCGGACTTTTACTCGTTCCTACGAGCAGTACTTC.

The chain carries TRBV11-2 and TRBJ2-3, with 8 bases that match TRBD2. The CDR3 sequence is 18 residues long. Germline lookup yields CDR1 SGHAT and CDR2 FQNNGV. V was pared by 0 bases and J by 2 bases, with 10 bases of the junction left unmatched. The CDR3 DNA follows: TGTGCCAGCAGCTTAGATAAGGTTGCGGGGGGATACACAGATACGCAGTATTTT. As protein: CASSLDKVAGGYTDTQYF.

This clone has a handful of counts. The V call is TRBV11-2, the J call TRBJ2-7; D is perhaps TRBD1 (5 bases). In germline, CDR1 is SGHAT, CDR2 FQNNGV. The V and J ends lost 7 bases and 0 bases respectively, with 19 bases between them. The CDR3 covers 16 residues. Here the CDR3 reads CASNPRGVAGSYEQYF. The CDR3, as DNA: TGTGCCAGCAATCCAAGGGGCGTGGCCGGCTCCTACGAGCAGTACTTC.

Only one count was recorded for this clone. The J gene is TRBJ2-7, the V gene TRBV6-6; 7 positions agree with TRBD1. V gave up 2 bases and J gave up 3 bases; unmatched junction bases: 4. CDR3 size: 14 residues. In germline, CDR1 is MNHNY, CDR2 SVGAGI (reference sequence). The CDR3 DNA sequence: TGTGCCAGCAGTTACGACTCAGGGGGCTACGAGCAGTACTTC. It specifies CASSYDSGGYEQYF.

The rearrangement joins TRBV11-2 to TRBJ1-1; tentatively, D is TRBD1 (5 bases). This CDR3 is 14 amino acids long. Germline values: CDR1 SGHAT, CDR2 FQNNGV. Trimming took 3 bases from V and 3 from J, leaving 11 bases between them. Here the CDR3 reads CASSFTQGHTEAFF. The DNA of the CDR3 is TGTGCCAGCAGCTTTACTCAGGGTCACACTGAAGCTTTCTTT.

The V call is TRBV9, the J call TRBJ2-5; TRBD2 aligns across 14 bases. V gave up 2 bases and J gave up 4 bases; unmatched junction bases: 4. Germline V CDR1 and CDR2: SGDLS, YYNGEE. This CDR3 contains 16 residues. The CDR3 sequence: CASSVTSGRAGETQYF. Written as DNA, the CDR3 is TGTGCCAGCAGCGTGACTAGCGGGAGGGCCGGAGAGACCCAGTACTTC.